A single sample gave rise to the 19 T cell receptor beta chains below, sequenced in a study of CD8 T cells in Susac syndrome (dated by TCRdb to about 2019). Library preparation employed the immunoSEQ multiplex PCR assay. RNA was extracted using the RNeasy kit, and about 0.5 to 1 ug of the RNA was reverse transcribed with random hexamers. TCRdb passed the public sequencing reads through fastp at Q25 and MiXCR, retaining productive beta sequences. CDR3 protein sequences are deduplicated, and each keeps its most common genes and DNA. For this sample the table gives around 180,000 distinct CDR3 sequences, of which 95% were detected only once. Together, the top ten hold about 0.093% of the sample. Input material: CD4+ T cells from PBMCs. Receptor source: a human donor with multiple sclerosis.

CDR3 loop: CASSLYTQETQYF. DNA for the CDR3: TGTGCCAGCAGCCTCTATACGCAAGAGACCCAGTACTTC. The gene calls are TRBV6-5 and TRBJ2-5; D call uncertain. Trimming took off 6 bases at V and 2 bases at J, with 10 bases between the two ends. The CDR3 has 13 residues. Germline V gene data show CDR1 as MNHEY and CDR2 as SVGAGI.

The chain employs TRBV28 and TRBJ2-1; D remains ambiguous. Judging by the DNA end, TRBJ2-7 fits better; the J call may be wrong. Per germline, CDR1 MDHEN and CDR2 SYDVKM. The CDR3 runs 15 residues. The CDR3 nucleotides are TGTGCCAGCAGTTCTGGGGATTCCAGATCCTACGAGCAGTACTTC. Translating it yields CASSSGDSRSYEQYF.

The rearrangement uses TRBV19 and TRBJ1-5; D unclear. This CDR3 is built from 14 residues. Trimming shortened V by 8 bases and J by 1 base, and 12 bases separated the two germline ends. Germline CDR1 LNHDA, CDR2 SQIVND (reference sequence). DNA for the CDR3: TGTGCCAGTCGGACGGGGAGAAGCAATCAGCCCCAGCATTTT. Translation: CASRTGRSNQPQHF.

The gene calls are TRBV3-1 and TRBJ1-5, with D uncertain. Germline values: CDR1 LGHDT, CDR2 YNNKEL (reference sequence). The CDR3 is 14 residues long. Deletions cut 1 base from V and 3 bases from J, with 7 bases between. The CDR3, as DNA: TGTGCCAGCAGCCAAGCCAGTGACAATCAGCCCCAGCATTTT. Translated, it gives CASSQASDNQPQHF.

This rearrangement joins TRBV30 to TRBJ2-1, with D perhaps TRBD1 (6 bases). The CDR3 runs 13 residues. Trimming took off 4 bases at V and 8 bases at J, with 15 bases between the two ends. Germline values: CDR1 GTSNPN, CDR2 SVGIG (reference sequence). CDR3 in DNA: TGTGCCTGGATAAAAGCCGCAGGGGATGAGCAGTTCTTC. This sequence encodes CAWIKAAGDEQFF.

The J gene is TRBJ2-3, the V gene TRBV29-1, with 7 bases matching TRBD1. The J segment lost 1 base and the V segment lost 6 bases, leaving 13 bases of the junction unmatched. From germline, CDR1 is SQVTM and CDR2 ANQGSEA. This CDR3 comprises 16 residues. Here the CDR3 reads CSVLKGASSGTDTQYF. The CDR3 coding sequence is TGCAGCGTCCTTAAGGGGGCTTCATCGGGCACAGATACGCAGTATTTT.

This sequence joins TRBV25-1 and TRBJ2-5; 7 bases fit TRBD1. V lost 0 bases to trimming and J lost 1 base; unmatched junction nucleotides: 2. Germline CDR1 MGHDK, CDR2 SYGVNS. The CDR3 spans 15 residues. The CDR3 DNA reads TGTGCCAGCAGTGAATATAAGGGGGCCCAAGAGACCCAGTACTTC. It translates to CASSEYKGAQETQYF.

The gene calls are TRBV20-1 and TRBJ1-4; D might be TRBD1 (5 bases). Per germline, CDR1 DFQATT and CDR2 SNEGSKA (reference sequence). The CDR3 consists of 12 residues. The CDR3 is CRSNDSGEKLFF. The CDR3 bases are TGCAGATCGAACGACAGCGGCGAAAAACTGTTTTTT.

The chain employs TRBV4-3 and TRBJ1-1; 12 nucleotides line up with TRBD1. Germline assignment: CDR1 LGHNA and CDR2 YSLEER. V lost 4 bases and J lost 5; bases outside the gene matches: 14. This CDR3 comprises 18 residues. CDR3 bases: TGCGCCAGCAGCCGACAGACCGGGACAGGGGGCGTTCTTACTGAAGCTTTCTTT. Protein product: CASSRQTGTGGVLTEAFF.

V and J are TRBV10-3 and TRBJ1-2; D is ambiguous. V was trimmed by 10 bases and J by 7 bases, leaving 19 bases between them. The V gene's germline CDR1 is ENHRY and CDR2 SYGVKD. The CDR3 spans 13 residues. The CDR3 spells CATASSISGGYTF. The CDR3 nucleotides read TGTGCCACCGCGTCGTCGATTTCAGGTGGCTACACCTTC.

This clonotype has just one count. The chain couples TRBV30 to TRBJ1-1; D gene uncertain. Germline CDR1 and CDR2: GTSNPN and SVGIG (reference sequence). CDR3 length: 13 residues. V was trimmed by 3 bases and J by 1 base, leaving 9 bases between them. The CDR3 sequence is CAWRPLKNTEAFF. CDR3 DNA sequence: TGTGCCTGGAGGCCACTCAAGAACACTGAAGCTTTCTTT.

This chain connects TRBV10-3 to TRBJ2-5; no definite D call. Looked up from germline, CDR1 is ENHRY and CDR2 is SYGVKD. This CDR3 region has 11 residues. Trimming pared 2 bases from V and 3 bases from J, leaving 1 base between. The CDR3 bases are TGTGCCATCAGTGAGAAAGAGACCCAGTACTTC. Protein product: CAISEKETQYF.

The rearrangement uses TRBV2 and TRBJ2-7, with 9 bases matching TRBD2. Germline lookup yields CDR1 SNHLY and CDR2 FYNNEI. CDR3 length equals 13 residues. After removal of 8 bases from V and 3 bases from J, the junction contained 5 bases not matched to a gene. The CDR3 DNA reads as TGTGCCAGCGAGCGGGGGGAAAGCTACGAGCAGTACTTC. This gives the protein CASERGESYEQYF.

The chain joins TRBV2 to TRBJ2-3; 11 nucleotides align to TRBD2. The germline gives CDR1 SNHLY, CDR2 FYNNEI. This CDR3 has 15 residues. Trimming at V came to 6 bases and at J to 3 bases, leaving 5 bases not matched to a gene. CDR3 amino acids: CASRVAGGQTDTQYF. CDR3 nucleotide sequence: TGTGCCAGCAGGGTAGCGGGGGGGCAAACAGATACGCAGTATTTT.

The chain combines TRBV15 with TRBJ1-2; 9 bases align to TRBD1. Germline values: CDR1 LNHNV, CDR2 YYDKDF (reference sequence). This CDR3 has 14 residues. V lost 1 base, J lost 10 bases, and 7 bases stayed unmatched. The CDR3 DNA follows: TGTGCCACCAGCAGAGGTAGACAGGGGGTTTTCTACACCTTC. This translates into CATSRGRQGVFYTF.

This clonotype has just one count. This sequence joins TRBV28 and TRBJ2-7, with a tentative D call TRBD1 (7 bases). Trimming took off 8 bases at V and 0 bases at J, with 11 bases between the two ends. Looked up from germline, CDR1 is MDHEN and CDR2 is SYDVKM. The CDR3 contains 13 residues. In nucleotides, the CDR3 is TGTGCCAGCGGCGGGACAGACTCCTACGAGCAGTACTTC. It specifies CASGGTDSYEQYF.

This clonotype was counted a single time. The V call is TRBV12-3 or TRBV12-4, the J call TRBJ2-7, with 15 bases that match TRBD2. The CDR3 covers 15 residues. V trimming: 6 bases; J trimming: 7 bases; junction bases outside the gene matches: 7. In nucleotides, the CDR3 is TGTGCCAGCAGACAGGGACTAGCGGGGGGTTATGAGCAGTACTTC. Residues: CASRQGLAGGYEQYF.

The rearrangement links TRBV9 to TRBJ2-3; D remains unclear. Germline V gene sequence: CDR1 SGDLS, CDR2 YYNGEE. This CDR3 comprises 15 residues. V lost 3 bases and J 4 bases, leaving 15 bases between the germline ends. The chain's CDR3 is CASSAFTVWPDTQYF. CDR3 in DNA: TGTGCCAGCAGCGCCTTCACCGTGTGGCCAGATACGCAGTATTTT.

The chain employs TRBV2 and TRBJ1-3; no reliable D call. Germline loops: CDR1 SNHLY, CDR2 FYNNEI. Trimming removed 0 bases at V and 6 bases at J, with 9 bases between. The CDR3 length is 14 residues. The CDR3 coding sequence is TGTGCCAGCAGTGAAGCGCTCCGGGAAAACACCATATATTTT. Amino acids: CASSEALRENTIYF.